The 6 T cell receptor beta chains given below trace back to one sample, sequenced in a study of T cells in Graves' hyperthyroidism and ophthalmopathy. Amplified regions were TCR beta CDR3 sequences from RNA transcripts. Primed by the HTBI set, a first-round RT-PCR was run on the TCR CDR3. From the multiplex PCR reads, TCRdb called clonotypes with MiXCR, one entry per CDR3 protein. The data hold about 400,000 distinct CDR3 sequences, with 13% to 15% observed a single time. Specimen: blood. These receptors all stem from a woman in her 30s with Graves' ophthalmopathy.

The chain combines TRBV5-4 with TRBJ2-7; D remains unclear. The CDR3 runs 15 residues. Trimming removed 0 bases at V and 7 bases at J, with 17 bases between. Germline V lookup: CDR1 SGHNT, CDR2 YYREEE (reference sequence). The CDR3 DNA sequence: TGTGCCAGCAGCTTGGAGGCAGACCCCGTAGCTGAGCAGTACTTC. It translates to CASSLEADPVAEQYF.

This clonotype has at least ten counts. The chain is built from TRBV7-2 and TRBJ1-2; no reliable D call. Trimming left V 5 bases short and J 5 bases short, with 18 bases between. CDR1 is SGHTA and CDR2 is FQGNSA in the germline V gene. The length of the CDR3 is 15 residues. CDR3 sequence (DNA): TGTGCCAGCAGCGGAGGCTTTATCGGCCCTTATGGCTACACCTTC. Translation: CASSGGFIGPYGYTF.

This clonotype was detected ten times or more. The chain has TRBV28 and TRBJ1-4; D call uncertain. Germline V gene sequence: CDR1 MDHEN, CDR2 SYDVKM. Trimming cost V 2 bases and J 5 bases, with 15 bases left between them. The CDR3 loop spans 16 amino acids. The CDR3 nucleotides read TGTGCCAGCAGTTTAAGCATCATCAGTTTAAATGAAAAACTGTTTTTT. Protein sequence: CASSLSIISLNEKLFF.

V is TRBV12-3 or TRBV12-4 and J is TRBJ2-2; D uncertain. The V end lost 6 bases, the J end lost 6 bases, and 14 bases lay between the germline ends. This CDR3 has 14 residues. Here the CDR3 reads CASSLQSAAGELFF. The CDR3, as DNA: TGTGCCAGCAGCCTCCAGTCGGCGGCCGGGGAGCTGTTTTTT.

This clonotype came up many times. CDR3: CASRRGSQETQYF. CDR3 sequence (DNA): TGTGCCAGCAGACGGGGCAGTCAAGAGACCCAGTACTTC. The chain joins TRBV28 to TRBJ2-5; either TRBD1 or TRBD2 may supply D (5 bases each). The CDR3 is 13 residues long. Trimming pared 6 bases from V and 2 bases from J, leaving 10 bases between. Germline V gene data show CDR1 as MDHEN and CDR2 as SYDVKM.

V is TRBV9 and J is TRBJ1-6, with D perhaps TRBD1 (5 bases). CDR1 is SGDLS, CDR2 YYNGEE, per germline. The CDR3 has 15 amino acids. Between the trimmed V and J ends, which lost 0 bases and 15 bases, there was a span of 19 bases. Here the CDR3 reads CASSVGSLGAQVLHF. The CDR3 DNA sequence: TGTGCCAGCAGCGTAGGCTCCCTCGGGGCGCAGGTCCTCCACTTT.